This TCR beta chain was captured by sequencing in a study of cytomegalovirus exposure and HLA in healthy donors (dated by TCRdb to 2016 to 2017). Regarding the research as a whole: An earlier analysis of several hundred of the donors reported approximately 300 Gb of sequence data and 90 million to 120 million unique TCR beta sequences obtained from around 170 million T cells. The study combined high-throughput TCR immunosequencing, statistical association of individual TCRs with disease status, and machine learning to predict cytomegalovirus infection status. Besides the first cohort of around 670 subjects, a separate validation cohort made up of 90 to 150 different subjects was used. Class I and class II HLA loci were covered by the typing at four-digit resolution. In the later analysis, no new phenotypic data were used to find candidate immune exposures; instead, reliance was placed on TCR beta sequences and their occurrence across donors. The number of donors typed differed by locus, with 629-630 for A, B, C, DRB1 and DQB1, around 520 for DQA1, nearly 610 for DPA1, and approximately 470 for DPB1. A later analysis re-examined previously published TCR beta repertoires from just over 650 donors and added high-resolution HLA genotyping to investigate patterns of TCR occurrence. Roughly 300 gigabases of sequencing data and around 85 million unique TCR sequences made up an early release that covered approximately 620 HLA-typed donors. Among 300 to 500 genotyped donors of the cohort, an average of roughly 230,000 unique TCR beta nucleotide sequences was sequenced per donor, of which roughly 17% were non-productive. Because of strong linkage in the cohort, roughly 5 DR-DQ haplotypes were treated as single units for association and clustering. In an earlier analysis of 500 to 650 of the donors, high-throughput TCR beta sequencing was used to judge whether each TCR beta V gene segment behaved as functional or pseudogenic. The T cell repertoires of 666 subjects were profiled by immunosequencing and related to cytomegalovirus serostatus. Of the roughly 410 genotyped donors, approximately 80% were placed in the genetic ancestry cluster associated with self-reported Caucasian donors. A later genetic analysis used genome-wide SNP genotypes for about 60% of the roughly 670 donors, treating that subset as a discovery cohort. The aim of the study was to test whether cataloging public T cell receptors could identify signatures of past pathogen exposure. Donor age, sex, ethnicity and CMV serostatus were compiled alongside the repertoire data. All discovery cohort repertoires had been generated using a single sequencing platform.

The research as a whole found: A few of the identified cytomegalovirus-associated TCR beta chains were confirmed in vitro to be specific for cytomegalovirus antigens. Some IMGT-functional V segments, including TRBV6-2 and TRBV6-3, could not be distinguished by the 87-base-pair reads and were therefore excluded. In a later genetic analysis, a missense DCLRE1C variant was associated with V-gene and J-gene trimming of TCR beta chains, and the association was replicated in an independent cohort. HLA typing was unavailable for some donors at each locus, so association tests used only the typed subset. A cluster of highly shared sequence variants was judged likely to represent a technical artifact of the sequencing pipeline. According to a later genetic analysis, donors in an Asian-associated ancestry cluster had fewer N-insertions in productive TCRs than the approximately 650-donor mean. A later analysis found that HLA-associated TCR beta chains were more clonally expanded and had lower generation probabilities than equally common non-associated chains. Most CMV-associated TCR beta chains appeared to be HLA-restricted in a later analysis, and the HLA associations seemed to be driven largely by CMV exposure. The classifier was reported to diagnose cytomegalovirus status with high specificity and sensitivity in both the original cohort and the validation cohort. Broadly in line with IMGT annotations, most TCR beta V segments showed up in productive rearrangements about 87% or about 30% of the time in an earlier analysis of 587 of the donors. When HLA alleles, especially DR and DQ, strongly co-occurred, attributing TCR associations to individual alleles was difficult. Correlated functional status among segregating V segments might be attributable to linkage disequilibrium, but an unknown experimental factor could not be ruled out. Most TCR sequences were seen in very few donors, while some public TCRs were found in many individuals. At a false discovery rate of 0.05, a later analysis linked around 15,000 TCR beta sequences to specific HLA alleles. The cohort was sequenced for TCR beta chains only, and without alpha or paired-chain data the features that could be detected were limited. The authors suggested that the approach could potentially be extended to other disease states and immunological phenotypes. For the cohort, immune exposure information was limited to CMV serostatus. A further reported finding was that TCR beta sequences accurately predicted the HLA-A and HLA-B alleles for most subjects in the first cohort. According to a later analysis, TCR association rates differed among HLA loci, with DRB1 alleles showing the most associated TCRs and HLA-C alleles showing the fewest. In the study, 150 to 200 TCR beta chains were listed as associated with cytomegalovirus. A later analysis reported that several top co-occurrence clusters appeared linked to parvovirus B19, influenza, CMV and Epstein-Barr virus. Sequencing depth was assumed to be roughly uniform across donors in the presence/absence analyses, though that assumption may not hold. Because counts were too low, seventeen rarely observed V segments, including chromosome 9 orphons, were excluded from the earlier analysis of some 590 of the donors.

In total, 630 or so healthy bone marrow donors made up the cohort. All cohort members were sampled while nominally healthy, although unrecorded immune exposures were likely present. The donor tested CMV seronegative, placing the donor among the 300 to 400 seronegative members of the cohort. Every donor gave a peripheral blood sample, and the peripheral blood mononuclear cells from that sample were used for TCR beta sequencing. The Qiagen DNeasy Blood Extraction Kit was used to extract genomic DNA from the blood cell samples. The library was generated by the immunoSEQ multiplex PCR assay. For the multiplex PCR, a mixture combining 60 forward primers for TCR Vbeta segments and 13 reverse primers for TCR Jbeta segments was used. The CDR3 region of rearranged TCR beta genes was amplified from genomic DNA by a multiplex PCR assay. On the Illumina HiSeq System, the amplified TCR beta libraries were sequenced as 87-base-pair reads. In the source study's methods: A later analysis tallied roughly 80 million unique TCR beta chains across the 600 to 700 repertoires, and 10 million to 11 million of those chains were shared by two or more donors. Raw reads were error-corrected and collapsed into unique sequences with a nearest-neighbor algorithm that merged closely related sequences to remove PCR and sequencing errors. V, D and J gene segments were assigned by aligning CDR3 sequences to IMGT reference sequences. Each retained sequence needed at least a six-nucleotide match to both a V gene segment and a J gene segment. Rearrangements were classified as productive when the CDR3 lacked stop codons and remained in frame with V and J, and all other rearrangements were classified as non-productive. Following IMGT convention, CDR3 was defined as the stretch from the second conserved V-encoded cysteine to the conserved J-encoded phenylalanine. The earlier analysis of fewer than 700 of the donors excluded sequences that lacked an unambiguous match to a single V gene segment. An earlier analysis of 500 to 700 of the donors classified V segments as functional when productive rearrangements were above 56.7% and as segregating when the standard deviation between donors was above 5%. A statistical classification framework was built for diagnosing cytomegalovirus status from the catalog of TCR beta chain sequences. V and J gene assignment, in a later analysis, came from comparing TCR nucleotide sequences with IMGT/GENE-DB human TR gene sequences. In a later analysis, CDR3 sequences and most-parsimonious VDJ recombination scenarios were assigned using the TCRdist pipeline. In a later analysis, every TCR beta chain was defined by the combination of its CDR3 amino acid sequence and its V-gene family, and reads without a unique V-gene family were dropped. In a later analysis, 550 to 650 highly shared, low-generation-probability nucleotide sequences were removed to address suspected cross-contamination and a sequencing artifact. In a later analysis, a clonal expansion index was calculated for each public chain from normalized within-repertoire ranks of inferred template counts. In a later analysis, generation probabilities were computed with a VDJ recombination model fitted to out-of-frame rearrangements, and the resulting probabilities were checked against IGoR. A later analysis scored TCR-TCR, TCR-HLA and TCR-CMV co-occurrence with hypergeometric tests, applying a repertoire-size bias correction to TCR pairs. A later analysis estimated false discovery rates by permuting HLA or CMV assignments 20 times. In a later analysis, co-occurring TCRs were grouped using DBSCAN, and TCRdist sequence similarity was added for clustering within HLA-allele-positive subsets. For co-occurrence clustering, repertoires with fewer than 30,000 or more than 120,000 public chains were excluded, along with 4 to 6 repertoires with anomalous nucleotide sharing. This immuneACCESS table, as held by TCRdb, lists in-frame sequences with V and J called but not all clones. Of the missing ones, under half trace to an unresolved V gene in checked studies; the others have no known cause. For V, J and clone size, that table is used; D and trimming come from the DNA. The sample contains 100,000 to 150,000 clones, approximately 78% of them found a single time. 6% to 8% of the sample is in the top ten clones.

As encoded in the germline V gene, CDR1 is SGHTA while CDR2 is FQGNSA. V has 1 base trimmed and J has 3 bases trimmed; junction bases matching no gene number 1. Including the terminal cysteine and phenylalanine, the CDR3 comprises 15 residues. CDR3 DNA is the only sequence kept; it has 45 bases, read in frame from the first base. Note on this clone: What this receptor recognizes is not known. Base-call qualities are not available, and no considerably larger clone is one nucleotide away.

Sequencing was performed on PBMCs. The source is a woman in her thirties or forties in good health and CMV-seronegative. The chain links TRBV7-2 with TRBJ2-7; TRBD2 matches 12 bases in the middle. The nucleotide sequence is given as TGTGCCAGCAGCTTAGAACTAGCGGGGGGCTACGAGCAGTACTTC. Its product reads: CASSLELAGGYEQYF.